The 23 T cell receptor beta chains below come from one sample, sequenced in a study of T cells in Graves' hyperthyroidism and ophthalmopathy. TCR beta CDR3 regions were amplified from RNA transcripts. With the HTBI primer set, the TCR CDR3 went through a first round of RT-PCR. TCRdb independently ran MiXCR on the multiplex PCR reads; one entry per CDR3 protein. The sample lists roughly 400,000 distinct CDR3 sequences, roughly 25% occurring once. The sequenced material came from blood. The origin of the receptors is a man aged 50 to 60 with Graves' hyperthyroidism.

This chain uses TRBV6-1 with TRBJ2-1; 7 bases match TRBD2. The CDR3 contains 16 residues. Trimming at V came to 4 bases and at J to 7 bases, leaving 13 bases not matched to a gene. In germline, CDR1 is MNHNS, CDR2 SASEGT. CDR3 nucleotide sequence: TGTGCCAGCAGTGTACAAGGCGGGAGAGCTATAAATGAGCAGTTCTTC. Protein product: CASSVQGGRAINEQFF.

This chain joins TRBV10-3 and TRBJ2-4; 8 bases align to TRBD1. The germline CDR1 and CDR2 sequences are ENHRY and SYGVKD. With V trimmed by 3 bases and J by 11 bases, 6 bases remained unmatched. The CDR3 runs 13 residues. This CDR3 reads CAISEGTGLVQYF. CDR3 bases: TGTGCCATCAGTGAAGGGACAGGACTTGTTCAGTACTTC.

The chain combines TRBV4-1 with TRBJ2-7; 8 bases line up with TRBD2. The junction had 10 bases not matched to a gene; V was cut back by 5 bases and J by 4 bases. The CDR3 consists of 15 residues. Germline CDR1 and CDR2: MGHRA and YSYEKL. The CDR3, as DNA: TGCGCCAGCAGCTCCAGTCATAGCGGGAATTACGAGCAGTACTTC. Protein sequence: CASSSSHSGNYEQYF.

This clonotype appeared many times. The rearrangement links TRBV20-1 to TRBJ2-5; possible D gene TRBD2, 5 bases. Germline V gene data show CDR1 as DFQATT and CDR2 as SNEGSKA (reference sequence). Trimming stripped 5 bases from V and 6 bases from J, with 19 bases between. CDR3 length: 14 residues. CDR3 protein: CSAPPASFGQTQYF. The CDR3 nucleotides read TGCAGTGCTCCCCCGGCTAGCTTCGGACAGACCCAGTACTTC.

The chain couples TRBV3-1 to TRBJ2-7; no reliable D call. V dropped 0 bases and J dropped 3 bases, with 3 bases sitting between them. Germline CDR1 LGHDT, CDR2 YNNKEL (reference sequence). The CDR3 loop spans 12 amino acids. In DNA, the CDR3 is TGTGCCAGCAGCCAAGACCGCTACGAGCAGTACTTC. This translates into CASSQDRYEQYF.

The chain has TRBV12-3 or TRBV12-4 and TRBJ2-1; 10 nucleotides match TRBD2. The ends lost 5 bases at V and 10 bases at J; junction bases unmatched: 5. The CDR3 covers 13 residues. CDR3 amino acids: CASSTSGIGEQFF. The CDR3, as DNA: TGTGCCAGCAGTACTAGCGGGATCGGCGAGCAGTTCTTC.

This clonotype was recorded a few times. The chain employs TRBV4-1 and TRBJ2-7, with D perhaps given as TRBD1 or TRBD2 (5 bases each). V lost 1 base, J lost 2 bases, and 15 bases lay in between. Germline CDR1 and CDR2: MGHRA and YSYEKL. This CDR3 is 16 amino acids long. CDR3 in amino acids: CASSQVFGTSAYEQYF. As DNA, the CDR3 is TGCGCCAGCAGCCAAGTATTTGGGACCTCGGCCTACGAGCAGTACTTC.

This chain uses TRBV7-6 with TRBJ2-2; 14 nucleotides match TRBD2. This CDR3 contains 19 residues. Germline CDR1 SGHVS, CDR2 FNYEAQ. V was clipped by 1 base and J by 4 bases; unmatched bases: 8. The CDR3 sequence is CASSLEGTSGSSGTGELFF. CDR3 nucleotides: TGTGCCAGCAGCTTAGAAGGGACTAGCGGGAGCTCGGGCACCGGGGAGCTGTTTTTT. The entire variable domain, with the rest obtained from reference TRBV7-6 and TRBJ2-2, is as follows: GAGVSQSPRYKVTKRGQDVALRCDPISGHVSLYWYRQALGQGPEFLTYFNYEAQQDKSGLPNDRFSAERPEGSISTLTIQRTEQRDSAMYRCASSLEGTSGSSGTGELFFGEGSRLTVL.

This clonotype was counted a few times. The V gene is TRBV5-1, the J gene TRBJ2-7; TRBD1 agrees at 8 bases. The CDR3 extends over 15 amino acids. V trimming: 5 bases; J trimming: 6 bases; junction bases outside the gene matches: 13. Germline values: CDR1 SGHRS, CDR2 YFSETQ. The DNA of the CDR3 is TGCGCCAGCAGTATCGACAGGGGAGAAAGGCGCGAGCAGTACTTC. It encodes CASSIDRGERREQYF.

This clonotype was found many times. CDR3 amino acids: CASSYKIGGEQYF. The DNA for the CDR3 is TGTGCCAGCAGTTATAAAATCGGAGGGGAGCAGTACTTC. This sequence joins TRBV6-5 and TRBJ2-7; TRBD2 might be the D (6 bases). V was cut by 3 bases and J by 7 bases, with 13 bases left in between. Germline lookup yields CDR1 MNHEY and CDR2 SVGAGI. This CDR3 contains 13 residues.

This clonotype was observed a handful of times. The chain is built from TRBV2 and TRBJ1-2; no clear D. The CDR3 length is 15 residues. V lost 3 bases, J lost 8 bases, and 19 bases lay in between. Germline assignment: CDR1 SNHLY and CDR2 FYNNEI. CDR3 sequence reads: CASSDAAPKSWGYTF. DNA for the CDR3: TGTGCCAGCAGTGATGCAGCGCCGAAGTCGTGGGGCTACACCTTC.

This clonotype was counted ten times or more. The chain employs TRBV30 and TRBJ1-2; no clear D gene. The CDR3 has 13 amino acids. From germline, CDR1 is GTSNPN and CDR2 SVGIG (reference sequence). V lost 3 bases and J lost 0, with 8 bases in between. Here the CDR3 DNA reads TGTGCCTGGAGCGGACGGCCTAACTATGGCTACACCTTC. As protein: CAWSGRPNYGYTF.

This clonotype was seen more than once but under ten times. The rearrangement links TRBV12-3 or TRBV12-4 to TRBJ1-4; a possible D gene is TRBD1 (6 bases). The CDR3 is made up of 15 amino acids. V was clipped by 2 bases and J by 2 bases, with 9 bases between them. CDR3 amino acids: CASSLLGGTNEKLFF. The CDR3 nucleotides read TGTGCCAGCAGTTTATTAGGGGGGACTAATGAAAAACTGTTTTTT.

The chain carries TRBV6-1 and TRBJ2-5; 10 bases agree with TRBD1. V lost 10 bases to trimming and J lost 8 bases; unmatched junction nucleotides: 13. The CDR3 totals 14 residues. Germline CDR1 is MNHNS and CDR2 is SASEGT. Here the CDR3 reads CATDTGTGAGTQYF. In nucleotides, the CDR3 is TGTGCCACCGACACCGGGACAGGGGCGGGTACCCAGTACTTC.

This chain uses TRBV28 with TRBJ2-1, with a weak D call TRBD2 (5 bases). Deletions cut 4 bases from V and 6 bases from J, with 10 bases between. The CDR3 runs 13 residues. CDR1 is MDHEN, CDR2 SYDVKM, per germline. The CDR3 DNA reads as TGTGCCAGCAGTTCTAGCCCAGTCAATGAGCAGTTCTTC. Protein product: CASSSSPVNEQFF.

This clonotype was counted ten times or more. V gene TRBV12-3 or TRBV12-4 combines with J gene TRBJ2-1; 11 nucleotides line up with TRBD2. With V trimmed by 5 bases and J by 2 bases, 11 bases remained unmatched. The CDR3 totals 18 residues. CDR3 loop: CASSLRRLAGGTYNEQFF. The DNA of the CDR3 is TGTGCCAGCAGTCTACGTCGCTTAGCGGGAGGGACCTACAATGAGCAGTTCTTC.

This clonotype turned up a few times. The chain carries TRBV6-1 and TRBJ1-2; the D is unclear. CDR3 length equals 13 residues. The V gene's germline CDR1 is MNHNS and CDR2 SASEGT. Trimming removed 6 bases at V and 8 bases at J, with 16 bases between. Here the CDR3 DNA reads TGTGCCAGCAGGGAAACCGGGATTTGGGGCTACACCTTC. Protein: CASRETGIWGYTF.

The V gene is TRBV20-1, the J gene TRBJ2-5; D remains ambiguous. The CDR3 length is 10 residues. CDR1 is DFQATT and CDR2 is SNEGSKA in the germline V gene (reference sequence). The V and J ends lost 5 bases and 5 bases respectively, with 6 bases between them. CDR3 amino acids: CSAELETQYF. In DNA form, the CDR3 reads TGCAGTGCTGAATTGGAGACCCAGTACTTC.

This chain links TRBV10-3 with TRBJ2-1; 8 positions agree with TRBD2. V trimming: 0 bases; J trimming: 9 bases; junction bases outside the gene matches: 4. The CDR3 contains 14 residues. Germline values: CDR1 ENHRY, CDR2 SYGVKD. This chain's CDR3 is CAISESSGTGEQFF. CDR3 bases: TGTGCCATCAGTGAGTCTAGCGGGACCGGTGAGCAGTTCTTC.

This clonotype showed up just a few times. This chain connects TRBV19 to TRBJ1-6, with 11 bases identical to TRBD1. CDR3 size: 15 residues. V trimming: 6 bases; J trimming: 7 bases; junction bases outside the gene matches: 5. Germline V gene lookup returns CDR1 LNHDA and CDR2 SQIVND (reference sequence). The CDR3 nucleotides read TGTGCCAGTAGCGGACAGGGGGCCGCAAATTCACCCCTCCACTTT. It encodes CASSGQGAANSPLHF.

The chain is built from TRBV24-1 and TRBJ2-2; the D call may be TRBD1 or TRBD2 (5 bases each). V gave up 5 bases and J gave up 3 bases, with 9 bases separating them. The V gene's germline CDR1 is KGHDR and CDR2 SFDVKD. The CDR3 spans 14 residues. CDR3 bases: TGTGCCACCAGTGGGGACGGATACACCGGGGAGCTGTTTTTT. It specifies CATSGDGYTGELFF.

This clonotype was counted between two and nine times. The conserved phenylalanine or tryptophan normally closing the CDR3 is absent here, so this likely arose from a read error. V usage is TRBV7-2 and J usage is TRBJ1-6; the match to TRBD1 covers 10 bases. Germline CDR1 is SGHTA and CDR2 is FQGNSA. The V and J ends lost 4 bases and 7 bases, in that order; junction bases with no gene match: 22. The CDR3 is made up of 21 amino acids. The CDR3 protein is CASSSPLSGTGVLGNNSPLHL. The CDR3 DNA reads TGTGCCAGCAGCTCGCCCCTTTCCGGGACAGGGGTATTGGGTAACAATTCACCCCTCCACCTT.

The chain is built from TRBV29-1 and TRBJ2-7, with 8 bases that match TRBD2. CDR3 length: 13 amino acids. Germline V gene lookup returns CDR1 SQVTM and CDR2 ANQGSEA. V was pared by 7 bases and J by 1 base, with 6 bases of the junction left unmatched. The CDR3 bases are TGCAGCGCCTTAGCGGGAAATTCCTACGAGCAGTACTTC. Translated, it gives CSALAGNSYEQYF.